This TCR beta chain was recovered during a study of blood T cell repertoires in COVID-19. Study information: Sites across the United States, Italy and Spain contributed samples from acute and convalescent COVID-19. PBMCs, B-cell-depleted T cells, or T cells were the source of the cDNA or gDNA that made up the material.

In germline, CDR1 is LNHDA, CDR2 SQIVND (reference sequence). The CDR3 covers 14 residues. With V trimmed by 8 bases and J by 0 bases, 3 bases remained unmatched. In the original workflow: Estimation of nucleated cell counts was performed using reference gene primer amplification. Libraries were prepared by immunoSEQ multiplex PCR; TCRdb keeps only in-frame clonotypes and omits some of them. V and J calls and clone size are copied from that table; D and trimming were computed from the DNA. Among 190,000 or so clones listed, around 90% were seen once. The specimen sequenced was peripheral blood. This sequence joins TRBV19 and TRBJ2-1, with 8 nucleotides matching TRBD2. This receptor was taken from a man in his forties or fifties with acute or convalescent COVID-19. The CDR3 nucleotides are TGTGCCAGTGTAGCGGGAAGCTCCTACAATGAGCAGTTCTTC. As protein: CASVAGSSYNEQFF.